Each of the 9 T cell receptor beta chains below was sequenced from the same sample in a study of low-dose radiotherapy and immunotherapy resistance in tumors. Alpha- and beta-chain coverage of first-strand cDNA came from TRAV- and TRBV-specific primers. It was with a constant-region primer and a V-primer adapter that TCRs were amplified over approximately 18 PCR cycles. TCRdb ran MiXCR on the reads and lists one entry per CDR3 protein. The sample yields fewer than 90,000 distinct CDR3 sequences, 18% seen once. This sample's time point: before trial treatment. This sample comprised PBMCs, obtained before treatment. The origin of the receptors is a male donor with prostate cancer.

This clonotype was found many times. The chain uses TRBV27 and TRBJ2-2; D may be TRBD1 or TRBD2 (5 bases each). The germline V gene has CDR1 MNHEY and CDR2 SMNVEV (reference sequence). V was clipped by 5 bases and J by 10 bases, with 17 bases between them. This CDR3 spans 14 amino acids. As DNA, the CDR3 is TGTGCCAGCAGTCCACAGGCCGGGGTGGTGGAGCTGTTTTTT. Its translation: CASSPQAGVVELFF.

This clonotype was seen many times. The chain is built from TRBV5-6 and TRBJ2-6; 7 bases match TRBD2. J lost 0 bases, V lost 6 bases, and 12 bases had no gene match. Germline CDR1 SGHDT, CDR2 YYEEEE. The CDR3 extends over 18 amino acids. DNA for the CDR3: TGTGCCAGCATCCAAGCGGGACTAACGAACTCTGGGGCCAACGTCCTGACTTTC. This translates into CASIQAGLTNSGANVLTF. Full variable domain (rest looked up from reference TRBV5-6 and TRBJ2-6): DAGVTQSPTHLIKTRGQQVTLRCSPKSGHDTVSWYQQALGQGPQFIFQYYEEEERQRGNFPDRFSGHQFPNYSSELNVNALLLGDSALYLCASIQAGLTNSGANVLTFGAGSRLTVL.

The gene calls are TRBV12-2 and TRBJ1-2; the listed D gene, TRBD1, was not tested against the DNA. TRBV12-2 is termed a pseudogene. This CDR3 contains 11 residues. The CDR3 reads CASSGTVGYTF. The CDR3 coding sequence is TGTGCCAGCAGCGGGACAGTCGGCTACACCTTC.

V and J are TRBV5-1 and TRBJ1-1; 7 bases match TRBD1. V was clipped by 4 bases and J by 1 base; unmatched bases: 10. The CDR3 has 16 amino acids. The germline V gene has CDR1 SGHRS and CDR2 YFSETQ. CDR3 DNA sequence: TGCGCCAGCAGCCCAGGGGCAGGGGGTTCGAACACTGAAGCTTTCTTT. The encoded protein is CASSPGAGGSNTEAFF.

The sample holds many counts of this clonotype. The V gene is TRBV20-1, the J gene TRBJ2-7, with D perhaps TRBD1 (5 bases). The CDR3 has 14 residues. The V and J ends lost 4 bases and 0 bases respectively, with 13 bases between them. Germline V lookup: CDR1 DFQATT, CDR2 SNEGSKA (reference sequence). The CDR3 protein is CSAKPDSTSYEQYF. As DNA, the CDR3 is TGCAGTGCTAAACCCGACAGCACCTCCTACGAGCAGTACTTC.

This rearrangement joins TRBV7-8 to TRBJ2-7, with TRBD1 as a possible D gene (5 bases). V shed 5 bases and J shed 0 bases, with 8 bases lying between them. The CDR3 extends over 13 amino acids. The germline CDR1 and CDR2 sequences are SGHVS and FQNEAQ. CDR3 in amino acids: CASSPTVSYEQYF. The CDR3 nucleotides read TGTGCCAGCAGCCCGACAGTCTCCTACGAGCAGTACTTC.

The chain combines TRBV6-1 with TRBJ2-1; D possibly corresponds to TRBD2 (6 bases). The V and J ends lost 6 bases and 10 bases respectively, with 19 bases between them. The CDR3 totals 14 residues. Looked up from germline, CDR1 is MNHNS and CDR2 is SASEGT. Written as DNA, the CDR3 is TGTGCCAGCAGGATAGCGGAAGGGGAGAGGGAGCAGTTCTTC. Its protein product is CASRIAEGEREQFF.

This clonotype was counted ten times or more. The CDR3 bases are TGTGCCAGTAGTACAGGGGACATGAACACTGAAGCTTTCTTT. It encodes CASSTGDMNTEAFF. The chain employs TRBV19 and TRBJ1-1, with D possibly being TRBD1 (6 bases). With 4 bases removed from V and 0 bases from J, the gap between germline ends came to 9 bases. This CDR3 comprises 14 residues. CDR1 LNHDA and CDR2 SQIVND come from the germline V gene (reference sequence).

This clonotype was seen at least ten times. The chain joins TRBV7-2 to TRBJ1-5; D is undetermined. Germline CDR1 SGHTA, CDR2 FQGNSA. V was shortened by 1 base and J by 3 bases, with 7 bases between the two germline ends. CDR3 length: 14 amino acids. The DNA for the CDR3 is TGTGCCAGCAGCTTAGGCGCCCTCAATCAGCCCCAGCATTTT. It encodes CASSLGALNQPQHF.